The 2 T cell receptor beta chains reported below all come from one sample, sequenced in a study of cytomegalovirus exposure and HLA in healthy donors. TCRdb's table, derived via immunoSEQ multiplex PCR, lists solely in-frame clones and lacks some. The sample carries about 160,000 clones, more than 80% recorded once. The sequenced sample was PBMCs. Receptor source: a woman under 30 in good health and CMV-seropositive.

The genes are TRBV18 and TRBJ2-1; no definite D call. This CDR3 has 13 residues. The germline gives CDR1 KGHSH, CDR2 LQKENI. With 2 bases removed from V and 7 bases from J, the gap between germline ends came to 9 bases. The DNA of the CDR3 is TGTGCCAGCTCACCAATGTCGGGTAATGAGCAGTTCTTC. It is translated as CASSPMSGNEQFF.

The CDR3 coding sequence is TGTGCCAGCAGCCAACCAGGGGGGACAGATACGCAGTATTTT. Its protein is CASSQPGGTDTQYF. The chain is built from TRBV5-6 and TRBJ2-3, with D perhaps TRBD1 (7 bases). V was shortened by 4 bases and J by 3 bases, with 12 bases between the two germline ends. Germline loops: CDR1 SGHDT, CDR2 YYEEEE. The CDR3 is 14 amino acids. Based on the CDR3 plus reference TRBV5-6 and TRBJ2-3, the full variable domain is DAGVTQSPTHLIKTRGQQVTLRCSPKSGHDTVSWYQQALGQGPQFIFQYYEEEERQRGNFPDRFSGHQFPNYSSELNVNALLLGDSALYLCASSQPGGTDTQYFGPGTRLTVL.